The 3 T cell receptor beta chains given below trace back to one sample, sequenced in a study of blood T cell repertoires in COVID-19. Generated by immunoSEQ multiplex PCR, the TCRdb table keeps only in-frame clones and is missing some. This sample has just over 650,000 clones, with about nine tenths found just once. Sequenced material: peripheral blood. Receptors were obtained from a woman aged 18-35 years with acute or convalescent COVID-19.

V usage is TRBV11-2 and J usage is TRBJ2-7; no clear D. The germline V gene encodes CDR1 SGHAT and CDR2 FQNNGV. Between the trimmed V and J ends, which lost 0 bases and 5 bases, there was a span of 8 bases. The CDR3 extends over 13 amino acids. The CDR3 sequence is CASSLELLDEQYF. The DNA of the CDR3 is TGTGCCAGCAGCTTAGAACTGCTGGACGAGCAGTACTTC. Variable domain in full (rest from reference TRBV11-2 and TRBJ2-7): EAGVAQSPRYKIIEKRQSVAFWCNPISGHATLYWYQQILGQGPKLLIQFQNNGVVDDSQLPKDRFSAERLKGVDSTLKIQPAKLEDSAVYLCASSLELLDEQYFGPGTRLTVT.

The rearrangement links TRBV21-1 to TRBJ1-2; no DNA check was done on the table's D call, TRBD1. TRBV21-1 is an annotated pseudogene. The CDR3 is 18 residues long. Here the CDR3 DNA reads TGTGCCAGCAGCAAAAGGTCATCCCTGGGACAGACGGACTATGGCTACACCTTC. Encoded protein: CASSKRSSLGQTDYGYTF.

This clone was recorded only once. The chain has TRBV5-1 and TRBJ1-2; 11 bases match TRBD1. In germline, CDR1 is SGHRS, CDR2 YFSETQ. V dropped 4 bases and J dropped 6; count of bases not matched to a gene: 5. The CDR3 totals 14 residues. CDR3 DNA sequence: TGCGCCAGCAGCCTACGGGACAGGGGGGATGGCTACACCTTC. This encodes CASSLRDRGDGYTF.